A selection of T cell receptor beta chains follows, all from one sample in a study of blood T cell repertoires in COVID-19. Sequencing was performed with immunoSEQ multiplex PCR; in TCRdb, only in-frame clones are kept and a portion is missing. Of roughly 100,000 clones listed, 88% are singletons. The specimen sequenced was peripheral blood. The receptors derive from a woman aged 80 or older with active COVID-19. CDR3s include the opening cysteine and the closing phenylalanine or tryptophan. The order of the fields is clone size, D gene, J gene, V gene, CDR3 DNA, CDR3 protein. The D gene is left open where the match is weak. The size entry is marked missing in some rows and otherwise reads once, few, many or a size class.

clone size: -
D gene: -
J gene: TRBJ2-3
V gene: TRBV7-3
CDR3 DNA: TGTGCCAGCAGCCCCGGGTCAGATACGCAGTATTTT
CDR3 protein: CASSPGSDTQYF

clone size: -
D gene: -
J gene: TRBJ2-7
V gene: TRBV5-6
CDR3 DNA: TGTGCCAGCAGCTTGTACAGGGGGAGGGTAGGGAATTCCTACGAGCAGTACTTC
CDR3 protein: CASSLYRGRVGNSYEQYF

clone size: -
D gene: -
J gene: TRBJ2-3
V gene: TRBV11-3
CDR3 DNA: TGTGCCAGCAGCTTAGGCGGGATGAGCACAGATACGCAGTATTTT
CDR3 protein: CASSLGGMSTDTQYF

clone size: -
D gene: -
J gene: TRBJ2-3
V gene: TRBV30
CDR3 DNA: TGTGCCTGGAGTGTCCAAACAGATACGCAGTATTTT
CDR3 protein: CAWSVQTDTQYF

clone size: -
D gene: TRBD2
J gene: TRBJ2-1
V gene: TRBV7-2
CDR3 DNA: TGTGCCAGCAGCTTAGGCGGGAGGACCAACAATGAGCAGTTCTTC
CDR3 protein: CASSLGGRTNNEQFF

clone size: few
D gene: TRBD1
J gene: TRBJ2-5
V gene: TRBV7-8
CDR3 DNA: TGTGCCAGCAGCTTCGACAGGGAAGAGACCCAGTACTTC
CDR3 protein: CASSFDREETQYF

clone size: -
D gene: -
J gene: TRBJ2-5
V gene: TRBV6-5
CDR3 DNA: TGTGCCAGCAGTTTGGTGGGTAGCCAGGAGACCCAGTACTTC
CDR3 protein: CASSLVGSQETQYF

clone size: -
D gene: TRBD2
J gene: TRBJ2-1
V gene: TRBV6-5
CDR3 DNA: TGTGCCAGCAGTTACTCGAGCGGGAGGGCCGGGAATGAGCAGTTCTTC
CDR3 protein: CASSYSSGRAGNEQFF

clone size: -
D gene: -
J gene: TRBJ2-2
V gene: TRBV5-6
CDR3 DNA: TGTGCCAGCAGCTTGGGGCAGGGGGGAACCGGGGAGCTGTTTTTT
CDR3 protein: CASSLGQGGTGELFF

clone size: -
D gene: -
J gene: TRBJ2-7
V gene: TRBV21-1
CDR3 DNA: TGTGCCAGCGTTACACGGGTGAATCACGAGCAGTACTTC
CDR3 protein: CASVTRVNHEQYF

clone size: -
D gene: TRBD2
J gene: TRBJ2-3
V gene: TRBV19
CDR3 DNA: TGTGCCAGTAGTATAACCTCTGGGGGAGGGCCCGGGAGGGCAGATACGCAGTATTTT
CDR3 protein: CASSITSGGGPGRADTQYF

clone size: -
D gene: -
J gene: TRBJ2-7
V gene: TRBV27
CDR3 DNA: TGTGCCAGCAGTCTCCTCCCCTCAGGAACCTACGAGCAGTACTTC
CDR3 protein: CASSLLPSGTYEQYF

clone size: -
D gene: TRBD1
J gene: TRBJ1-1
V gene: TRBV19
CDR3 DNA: TGTGCCAGTAGTACTGGACAGGGGATCGGCACTGAAGCTTTCTTT
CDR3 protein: CASSTGQGIGTEAFF

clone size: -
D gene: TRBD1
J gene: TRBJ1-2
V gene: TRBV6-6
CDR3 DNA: TGTGCCAGCAGTTTCGTTAAGACAGGGAGTGGCTATGGCTACACCTTC
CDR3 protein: CASSFVKTGSGYGYTF

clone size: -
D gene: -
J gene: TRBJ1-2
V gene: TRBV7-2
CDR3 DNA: TGTGCCAGCAGCTCGGGGTTCTATGGCTACACCTTC
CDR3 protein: CASSSGFYGYTF

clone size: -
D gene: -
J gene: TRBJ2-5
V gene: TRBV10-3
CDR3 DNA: TGTGCCACCCGAGGACAGTTAAGCCCCCAAGAGACCCAGTACTTC
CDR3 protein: CATRGQLSPQETQYF

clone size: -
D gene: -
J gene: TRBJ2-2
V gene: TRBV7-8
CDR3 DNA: TGTGCCAGCAGCCCCTCCGGGGAGCTGTTTTTT
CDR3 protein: CASSPSGELFF

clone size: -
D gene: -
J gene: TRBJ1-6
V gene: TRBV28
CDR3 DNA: TGTGCCAGCAGACCCACAGGGACCTATAATTCACCCCTCCACTTT
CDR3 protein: CASRPTGTYNSPLHF

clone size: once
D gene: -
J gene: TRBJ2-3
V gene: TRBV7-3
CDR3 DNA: TGTGCCAGCAGCTCAATGCGGACTGAATCAGATACGCAGTATTTT
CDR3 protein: CASSSMRTESDTQYF

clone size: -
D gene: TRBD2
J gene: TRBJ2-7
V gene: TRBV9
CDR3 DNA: TGTGCCAGCAGCGTAGGGGGCGGGAGTGCCGAGCAGTACTTC
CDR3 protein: CASSVGGGSAEQYF